This T cell receptor (beta chain) was captured by sequencing in a study of blood T cell repertoires in COVID-19. Study overall: Some COVID-19 samples were acute and others convalescent; all came from the United States, Italy and Spain. From T cells, B-cell-depleted T cells, or PBMCs came the material, which was cDNA or gDNA.

Sequenced by immunoSEQ multiplex PCR; TCRdb stores in-frame clones only, minus some. The sample shows fewer than 100,000 clones, around nine tenths of them seen only once. The CDR3 spans 17 residues. Germline loops: CDR1 SGHTS, CDR2 YDEGEE. The V and J ends lost 2 bases and 0 bases respectively, with 16 bases between them. The chain carries TRBV5-8 and TRBJ2-3, with D tentatively TRBD2 (5 bases). The receptor's source is a man in his fifties with acute or convalescent COVID-19. The sequenced sample was peripheral blood. Written as DNA, the CDR3 is TGTGCCAGCAGCTTTAGGAGGACTGCCTCCAGCACAGATACGCAGTATTTT. It is translated as CASSFRRTASSTDTQYF.